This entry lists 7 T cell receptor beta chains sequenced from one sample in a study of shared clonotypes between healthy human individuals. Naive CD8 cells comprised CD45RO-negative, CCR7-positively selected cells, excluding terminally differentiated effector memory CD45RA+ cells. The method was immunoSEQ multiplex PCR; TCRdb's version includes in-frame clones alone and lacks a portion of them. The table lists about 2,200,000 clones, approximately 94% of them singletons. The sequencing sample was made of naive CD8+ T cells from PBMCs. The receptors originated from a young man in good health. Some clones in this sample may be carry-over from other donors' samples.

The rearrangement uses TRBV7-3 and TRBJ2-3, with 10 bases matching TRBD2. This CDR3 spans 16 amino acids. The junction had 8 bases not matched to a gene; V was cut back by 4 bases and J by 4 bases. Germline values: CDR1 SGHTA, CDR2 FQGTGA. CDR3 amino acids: CASSSQREGPPDTQYF. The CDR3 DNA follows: TGTGCCAGCAGCTCTCAGCGGGAGGGCCCTCCAGATACGCAGTATTTT.

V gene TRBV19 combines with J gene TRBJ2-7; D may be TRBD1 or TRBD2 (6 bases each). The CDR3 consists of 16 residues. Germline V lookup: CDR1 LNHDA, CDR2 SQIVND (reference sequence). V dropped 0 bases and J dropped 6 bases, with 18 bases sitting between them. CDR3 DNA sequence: TGTGCCAGTAGTATAGATAATCCGGGGGCGGGCTGCGAGCAGTACTTC. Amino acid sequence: CASSIDNPGAGCEQYF.

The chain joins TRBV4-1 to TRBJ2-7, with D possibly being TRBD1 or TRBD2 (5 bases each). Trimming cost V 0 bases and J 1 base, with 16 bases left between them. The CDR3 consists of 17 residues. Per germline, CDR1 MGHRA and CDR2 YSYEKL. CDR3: CASSQDDWGTGSYEQYF. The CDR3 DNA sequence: TGCGCCAGCAGCCAAGATGATTGGGGGACGGGTTCCTACGAGCAGTACTTC.

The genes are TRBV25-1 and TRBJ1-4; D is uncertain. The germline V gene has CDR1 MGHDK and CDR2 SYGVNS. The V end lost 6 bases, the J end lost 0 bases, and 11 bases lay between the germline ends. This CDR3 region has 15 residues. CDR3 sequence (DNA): TGTGCCAGCAGCGCTGGGGAGTCAACTAATGAAAAACTGTTTTTT. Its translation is CASSAGESTNEKLFF. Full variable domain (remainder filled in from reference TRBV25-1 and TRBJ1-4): EADIYQTPRYLVIGTGKKITLECSQTMGHDKMYWYQQDPGMELHLIHYSYGVNSTEKGDLSSESTVSRIRTEHFPLTLESARPSHTSQYLCASSAGESTNEKLFFGSGTQLSVL.

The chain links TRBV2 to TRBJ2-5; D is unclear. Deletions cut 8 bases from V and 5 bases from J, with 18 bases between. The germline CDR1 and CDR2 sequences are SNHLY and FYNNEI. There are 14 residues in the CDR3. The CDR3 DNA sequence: TGTGCCAGCGGCTGGGCTAGGAATCGGGAGACCCAGTACTTC. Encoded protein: CASGWARNRETQYF.

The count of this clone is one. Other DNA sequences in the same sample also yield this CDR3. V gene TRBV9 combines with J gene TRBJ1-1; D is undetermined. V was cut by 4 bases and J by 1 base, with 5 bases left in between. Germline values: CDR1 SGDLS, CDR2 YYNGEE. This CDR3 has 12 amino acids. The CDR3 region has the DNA TGTGCCAGCAGCCCACAGAACACTGAAGCTTTCTTT. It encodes CASSPQNTEAFF.

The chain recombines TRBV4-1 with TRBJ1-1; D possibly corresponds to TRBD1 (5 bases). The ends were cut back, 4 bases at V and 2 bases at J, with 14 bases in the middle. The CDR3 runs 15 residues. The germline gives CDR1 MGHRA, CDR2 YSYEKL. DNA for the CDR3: TGCGCCAGCAGCCTGGGGGATCTTATTAACACTGAAGCTTTCTTT. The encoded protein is CASSLGDLINTEAFF.